This T cell receptor (beta chain) was identified in a study of regulatory T cells in long-lasting Graves disease. Whole-study context: Antithyroid drugs had been taken by newly diagnosed Graves' patients for under 3 months. Notes on the study in general: Relative to new patients (around 1,000), persistent patients exhibited greater sharing of public clonotypes (around 2,700). TCR diversity was lower in persistent Graves' patients than in newly diagnosed ones. Examination was confined to peripheral blood, excluding thyroid tissue.

Arm-PCR of CDR3 regions and iRepertoire HTBI primers were the basis on which TCR beta libraries were built. Each CDR3 protein gets one entry after TCRdb re-called the multiplex PCR reads with MiXCR. The sample lists roughly 380,000 distinct CDR3 sequences, roughly 16% occurring once. Details on this clonotype: Antigen specificity is unknown.

The V gene's germline CDR1 is LNHDA and CDR2 SQIVND (reference sequence). The CDR3 runs 11 residues. The V gene lost 10 bases and the J gene lost 7 bases, with 11 bases spanning the gap. Time point reported: newly diagnosed GD, antithyroid drugs for less than 3 months. PBMC RNA was the source of the TCR library. The J gene is TRBJ1-3, the V gene TRBV19; D gene ambiguous. This specimen was peripheral blood mononuclear cells (PBMCs), taken at new diagnosis, from a patient treated with antithyroid drugs. The sequence came from a female donor with Graves disease. The DNA of the CDR3 is TGTGCCACCCAACCCGGGAACACCATATATTTT. It codes for CATQPGNTIYF.